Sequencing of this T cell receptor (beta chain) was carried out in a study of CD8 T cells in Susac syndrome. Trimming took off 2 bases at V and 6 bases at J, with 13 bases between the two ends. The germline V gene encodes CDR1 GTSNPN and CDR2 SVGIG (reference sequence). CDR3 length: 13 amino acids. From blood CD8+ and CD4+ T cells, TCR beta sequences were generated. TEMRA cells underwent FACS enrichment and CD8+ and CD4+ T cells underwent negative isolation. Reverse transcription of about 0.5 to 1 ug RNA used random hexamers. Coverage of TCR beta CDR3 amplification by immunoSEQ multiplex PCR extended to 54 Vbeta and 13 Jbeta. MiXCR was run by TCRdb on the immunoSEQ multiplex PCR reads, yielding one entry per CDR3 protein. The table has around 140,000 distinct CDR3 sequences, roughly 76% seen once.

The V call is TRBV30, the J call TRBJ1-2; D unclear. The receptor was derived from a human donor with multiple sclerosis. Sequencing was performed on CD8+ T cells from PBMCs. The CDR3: CAWSLDGGDGYTF. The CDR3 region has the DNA TGTGCCTGGAGTCTAGATGGCGGGGATGGCTACACCTTC.